Listed here are 20 T cell receptor beta chains from one sample, sequenced in a study of read filtering for tumor transcriptome and immune sequencing. From roughly 390 ng of RNA, a library with molecular barcoded alpha/delta and beta/gamma adaptors was made. TCRdb reanalysed the reads using MiXCR and keeps one entry per CDR3 protein. Found here are fewer than 35,000 distinct CDR3 sequences, around 18% of them singletons; the top ten hold roughly 17%. Sequenced sample: a population of CD138-negative cells sorted from bone marrow. The receptors were sampled from a donor at least 40 years old with multiple myeloma.

The chain couples TRBV20-1 to TRBJ1-1; TRBD1 agrees at 8 bases. Trimming cost V 0 bases and J 5 bases; bases outside gene matches: 11. This CDR3 comprises 16 residues. The germline V gene has CDR1 DFQATT and CDR2 SNEGSKA (reference sequence). CDR3 nucleotides: TGCAGTGCTAGAGATCAGGACAGGGTATTTTTGACTGAAGCTTTCTTT. Its protein is CSARDQDRVFLTEAFF.

This clonotype is a singleton in its sample. The V call is TRBV18, the J call TRBJ1-5; D is unresolved. V was clipped by 8 bases and J by 1 base, with 6 bases between them. CDR3 length: 12 residues. Germline CDR1 and CDR2: KGHSH and LQKENI. The DNA for the CDR3 is TGTGCCAGCGGCCAGAGCAATCAGCCCCAGCATTTT. Translation gives CASGQSNQPQHF.

This clonotype was found many times. The chain combines TRBV27 with TRBJ1-2, with TRBD1 matching over 7 bases. The CDR3 sequence is 13 residues long. The germline V gene encodes CDR1 MNHEY and CDR2 SMNVEV (reference sequence). V trimming: 1 base; J trimming: 5 bases; junction bases outside the gene matches: 1. In DNA, the CDR3 is TGTGCCAGCAGTTTATACAGGGGTTATGGCTACACCTTC. It is translated as CASSLYRGYGYTF.

The rearrangement joins TRBV6-1 to TRBJ1-4; tentative D call: TRBD1 (6 bases). Trimming removed 7 bases at V and 3 bases at J, with 9 bases between. This CDR3 spans 13 amino acids. Germline V lookup: CDR1 MNHNS, CDR2 SASEGT. Here the CDR3 DNA reads TGTGCCAGCATGACAGGCTCTAATGAAAAACTGTTTTTT. This gives the protein CASMTGSNEKLFF.

The rearrangement uses TRBV4-1 and TRBJ2-5; unclear D gene. This CDR3 has 13 amino acids. Germline lookup yields CDR1 MGHRA and CDR2 YSYEKL. V shed 0 bases and J shed 5 bases, with 7 bases lying between them. The CDR3 loop reads CASSQDPLETQYF. CDR3 bases: TGCGCCAGCAGCCAAGACCCGCTGGAGACCCAGTACTTC.

The chain carries TRBV20-1 and TRBJ2-5; D possibly corresponds to TRBD2 (6 bases). Germline V gene sequence: CDR1 DFQATT, CDR2 SNEGSKA (reference sequence). Trimming removed 5 bases from V and 2 bases from J, with 24 bases in between. This CDR3 contains 17 residues. CDR3 residues: CSAPTPALSGAQETQYF. The CDR3 DNA reads as TGCAGTGCTCCCACCCCCGCACTATCGGGAGCACAAGAGACCCAGTACTTC.

This clonotype was observed many times. The rearrangement links TRBV3-1 to TRBJ2-3, with TRBD2 matching over 8 bases. V lost 0 bases to trimming and J lost 3 bases; unmatched junction nucleotides: 14. The CDR3 runs to 19 residues. Germline-derived CDR1 and CDR2 are LGHDT and YNNKEL (reference sequence). CDR3 in DNA: TGTGCCAGCAGCCAAGACCTCCACTCCAAGCGGGGGCAAACAGATACGCAGTATTTT. This codes for CASSQDLHSKRGQTDTQYF.

By share, this clonotype counts as medium-sized. The V call is TRBV29-1, the J call TRBJ2-7; TRBD2 matches 8 bases. CDR1 and CDR2 (germline): SQVTM, ANQGSEA. Trimming removed 3 bases from V and 6 bases from J; junction bases left unmatched: 10. The CDR3 runs to 14 residues. CDR3 nucleotide sequence: TGCAGCGTTGATAGGAGCGGGAGTATGAGCGAGCAGTACTTC. The encoded protein is CSVDRSGSMSEQYF.

This clonotype showed up many times. The chain couples TRBV5-1 to TRBJ2-7; no clear D gene. V lost 7 bases, J lost 3 bases, and 14 bases lay in between. The CDR3 has 13 residues. From germline, CDR1 is SGHRS and CDR2 YFSETQ. The CDR3 DNA is TGCGCCAGCGCAGCAAGATCTTACTACGAGCAGTACTTC. This encodes CASAARSYYEQYF.

J is TRBJ1-5 and V is TRBV4-1, with D perhaps TRBD1 (6 bases). The germline V gene encodes CDR1 MGHRA and CDR2 YSYEKL. The ends were cut back, 4 bases at V and 1 base at J, with 8 bases in the middle. The CDR3 runs 14 residues. CDR3 sequence reads: CASSRQESNQPQHF. CDR3 in DNA: TGCGCCAGCAGCCGACAGGAAAGCAATCAGCCCCAGCATTTT.

Ten or more counts support this clonotype. The gene calls are TRBV4-1 and TRBJ2-1; 8 bases agree with TRBD1. This CDR3 is 17 amino acids long. The V segment lost 3 bases and the J segment 5 bases; nucleotides outside the gene matches: 12. Per germline, CDR1 MGHRA and CDR2 YSYEKL. The chain's CDR3 is CASSHTPGQGGHNEQFF. CDR3 sequence (DNA): TGCGCCAGCAGCCATACACCTGGACAGGGTGGCCACAATGAGCAGTTCTTC.

This clonotype was counted once. A read error may be the cause here, since a much bigger clone is one base away. This chain uses TRBV5-6 with TRBJ2-1; the match to TRBD2 covers 7 bases. Per the germline V gene, CDR1 is SGHDT and CDR2 is YYEEEE. With 2 bases clipped from V and 12 bases from J, the junction kept 8 bases outside the gene matches. The CDR3 consists of 13 residues. The CDR3 sequence is CASSFGLGVGQFF. The CDR3 DNA sequence: TGTGCCAGCAGCTTCGGACTAGGGGTTGGGCAGTTCTTC.

This clonotype turned up a few times. This may arise from a read error, as a much more abundant clone is one base away. The gene calls are TRBV5-1 and TRBJ2-1, with D perhaps matching TRBD2 (5 bases). Trimming removed 0 bases from V and 7 bases from J, with 14 bases in between. The CDR3 is made up of 15 amino acids. Germline assignment: CDR1 SGHRS and CDR2 YFSETQ. In DNA, the CDR3 is TGCGCCAGCAGCTTGGTTCAGGAGGCACGGAATGAGCAGTTCTTC. This translates into CASSLVQEARNEQFF.

This clonotype was detected ten times or more. The V gene is TRBV19, the J gene TRBJ2-7; D call uncertain. Germline V CDR1 and CDR2: LNHDA, SQIVND (reference sequence). V was pared by 3 bases and J by 0 bases, with 12 bases between. This CDR3 spans 15 amino acids. In DNA form, the CDR3 reads TGTGCCAGTAGTATTATGTGGGGAAACTCCTACGAGCAGTACTTC. It translates to CASSIMWGNSYEQYF.

This clonotype was found many times. This chain links TRBV29-1 with TRBJ2-3, with 8 bases fitting TRBD2. CDR1 SQVTM and CDR2 ANQGSEA come from the germline V gene. The V gene end was trimmed by 6 bases and the J gene end by 8 bases; junction bases not matched to a gene: 4. CDR3 size: 11 residues. The CDR3 DNA is TGCAGCGTCAGTAGCGGGGCTACGCAGTATTTT. Protein product: CSVSSGATQYF.

Notes on this clonotype: A much bigger clone sits one base away, suggesting this may be a read error. The chain carries TRBV29-1 and TRBJ2-7, with D possibly TRBD2 on 5 matching bases. The germline V gene has CDR1 SQVTM and CDR2 ANQGSEA. The CDR3 has 12 amino acids. The CDR3 here is CSAWTPPWERYF. Here the CDR3 DNA reads TGCAGCGCCTGGACCCCGCCTTGGGAGCGGTACTTC.

This clonotype was counted at least ten times. The chain recombines TRBV9 with TRBJ1-5; no clear D gene. CDR1 and CDR2 (germline): SGDLS, YYNGEE. The CDR3 consists of 15 residues. Trimming took off 0 bases at V and 2 bases at J, with 9 bases between the two ends. CDR3 coding DNA: TGTGCCAGCAGCGTAGATTACGGCCGCAATCAGCCCCAGCATTTT. It is translated as CASSVDYGRNQPQHF.

This clonotype was detected many times. J is TRBJ2-2 and V is TRBV28, with 9 bases identical to TRBD1. Germline CDR1 is MDHEN and CDR2 is SYDVKM. This CDR3 region has 16 residues. V lost 2 bases to trimming and J lost 4 bases; unmatched junction nucleotides: 5. The CDR3 DNA reads TGTGCCAGCAGTTTACAAAGACAGGGGGTCACCGGGGAGCTGTTTTTT. It is translated as CASSLQRQGVTGELFF.

In its sample, this clonotype was seen a few times. The DNA for the CDR3 is TGTGCCAGCAGCCCCCGGTGGGGGGCGACAGATACGCAGTATTTT. Translated, it gives CASSPRWGATDTQYF. This chain connects TRBV6-1 to TRBJ2-3; D may be TRBD1 or TRBD2 (6 bases each). Trimming took off 6 bases at V and 3 bases at J, with 16 bases between the two ends. CDR1 and CDR2 from the germline V gene are MNHNS and SASEGT. CDR3 size: 15 residues.

The chain has TRBV20-1 and TRBJ1-1; a weak D match, TRBD1 (5 bases). Germline V gene lookup returns CDR1 DFQATT and CDR2 SNEGSKA (reference sequence). Trimming removed 3 bases at V and 4 bases at J, with 9 bases between. The CDR3 consists of 12 residues. The CDR3 here is CSARSGSTEAFF. The CDR3 DNA follows: TGCAGTGCTAGGTCAGGGAGCACTGAAGCTTTCTTT.